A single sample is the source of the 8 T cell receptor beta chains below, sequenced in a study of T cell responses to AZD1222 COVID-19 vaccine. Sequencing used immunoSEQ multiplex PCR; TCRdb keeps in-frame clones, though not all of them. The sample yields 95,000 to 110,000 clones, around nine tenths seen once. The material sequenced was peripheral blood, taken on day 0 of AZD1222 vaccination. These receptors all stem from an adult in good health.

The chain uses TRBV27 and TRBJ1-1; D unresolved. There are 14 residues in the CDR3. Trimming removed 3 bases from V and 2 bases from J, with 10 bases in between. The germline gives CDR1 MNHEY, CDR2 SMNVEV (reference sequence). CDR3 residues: CASSFKSVNTEAFF. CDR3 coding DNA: TGTGCCAGCAGTTTTAAGTCAGTAAACACTGAAGCTTTCTTT.

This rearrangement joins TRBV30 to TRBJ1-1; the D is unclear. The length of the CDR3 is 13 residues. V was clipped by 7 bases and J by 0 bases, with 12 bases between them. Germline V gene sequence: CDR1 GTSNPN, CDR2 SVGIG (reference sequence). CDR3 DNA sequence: TGTGCCTCCCACCGAAGAATGAACACTGAAGCTTTCTTT. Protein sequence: CASHRRMNTEAFF. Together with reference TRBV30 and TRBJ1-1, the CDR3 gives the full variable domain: SQTIHQWPATLVQPVGSPLSLECTVEGTSNPNLYWYRQAAGRGLQLLFYSVGIGQISSEVPQNLSASRPQDRQFILSSKKLLLSDSGFYLCASHRRMNTEAFFGQGTRLTVV.

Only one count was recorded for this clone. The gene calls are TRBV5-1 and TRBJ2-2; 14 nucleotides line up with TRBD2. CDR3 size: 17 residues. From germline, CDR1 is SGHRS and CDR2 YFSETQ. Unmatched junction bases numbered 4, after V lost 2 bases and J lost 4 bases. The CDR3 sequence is CASSFRTSGGTTGELFF. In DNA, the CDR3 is TGCGCCAGCAGCTTCAGGACTAGCGGGGGGACCACCGGGGAGCTGTTTTTT.

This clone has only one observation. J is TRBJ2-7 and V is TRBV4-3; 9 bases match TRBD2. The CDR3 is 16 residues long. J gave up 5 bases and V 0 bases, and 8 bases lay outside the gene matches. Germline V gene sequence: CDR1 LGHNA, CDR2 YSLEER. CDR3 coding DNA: TGCGCCAGCAGCCAAGAGTCTGGCGGGGGGGGAAACGAGCAGTACTTC. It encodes CASSQESGGGGNEQYF.

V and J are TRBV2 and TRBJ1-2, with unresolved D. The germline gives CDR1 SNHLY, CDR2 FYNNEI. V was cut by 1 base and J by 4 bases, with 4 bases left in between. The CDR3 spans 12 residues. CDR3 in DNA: TGTGCCAGCAGTGAAGGGCCCTATGGCTACACCTTC. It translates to CASSEGPYGYTF. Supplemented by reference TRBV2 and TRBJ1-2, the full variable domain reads EPEVTQTPSHQVTQMGQEVILRCVPISNHLYFYWYRQILGQKVEFLVSFYNNEISEKSEIFDDQFSVERPDGSNFTLKIRSTKLEDSAMYFCASSEGPYGYTFGSGTRLTVV.

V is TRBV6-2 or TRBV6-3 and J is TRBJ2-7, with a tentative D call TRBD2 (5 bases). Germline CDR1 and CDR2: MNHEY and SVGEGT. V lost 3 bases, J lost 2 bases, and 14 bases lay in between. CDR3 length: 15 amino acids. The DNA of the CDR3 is TGTGCCAGCAGTTATCCCCGGGGAATCGCCTACGAGCAGTACTTC. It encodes CASSYPRGIAYEQYF.

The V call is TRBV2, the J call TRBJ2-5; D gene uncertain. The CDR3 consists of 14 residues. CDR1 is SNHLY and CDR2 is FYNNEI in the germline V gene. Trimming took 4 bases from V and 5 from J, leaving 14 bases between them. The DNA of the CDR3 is TGTGCCAGCAGTGCTCAGGCCGGCACGGAGACCCAGTACTTC. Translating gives CASSAQAGTETQYF.

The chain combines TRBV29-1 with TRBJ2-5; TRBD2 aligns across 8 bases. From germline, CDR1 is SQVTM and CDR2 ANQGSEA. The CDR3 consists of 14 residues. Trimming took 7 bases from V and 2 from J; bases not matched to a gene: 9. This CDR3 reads CSARRASGQETQYF. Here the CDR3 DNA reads TGCAGCGCCCGTCGGGCTAGCGGGCAAGAGACCCAGTACTTC. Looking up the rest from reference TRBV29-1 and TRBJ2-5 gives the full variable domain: SAVISQKPSRDICQRGTSLTIQCQVDSQVTMMFWYRQQPGQSLTLIATANQGSEATYESGFVIDKFPISRPNLTFSTLTVSNMSPEDSSIYLCSARRASGQETQYFGPGTRLLVL.